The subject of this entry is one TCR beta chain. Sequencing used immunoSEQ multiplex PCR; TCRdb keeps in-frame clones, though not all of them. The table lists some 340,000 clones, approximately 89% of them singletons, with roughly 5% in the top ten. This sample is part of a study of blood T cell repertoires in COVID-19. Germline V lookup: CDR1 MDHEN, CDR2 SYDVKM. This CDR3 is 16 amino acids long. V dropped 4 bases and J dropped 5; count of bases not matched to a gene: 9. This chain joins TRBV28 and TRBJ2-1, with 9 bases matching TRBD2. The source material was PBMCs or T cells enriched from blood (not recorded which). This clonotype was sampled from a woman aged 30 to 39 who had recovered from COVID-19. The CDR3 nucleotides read TGTGCCAGCAGTTCCCCCAGGGCGGGGGGGCACAATGAGCAGTTCTTC. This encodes CASSSPRAGGHNEQFF. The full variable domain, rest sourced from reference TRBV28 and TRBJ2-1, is DVKVTQSSRYLVKRTGEKVFLECVQDMDHENMFWYRQDPGLGLRLIYFSYDVKMKEKGDIPEGYSVSREKKERFSLILESASTNQTSMYLCASSSPRAGGHNEQFFGPGTRLTVL.